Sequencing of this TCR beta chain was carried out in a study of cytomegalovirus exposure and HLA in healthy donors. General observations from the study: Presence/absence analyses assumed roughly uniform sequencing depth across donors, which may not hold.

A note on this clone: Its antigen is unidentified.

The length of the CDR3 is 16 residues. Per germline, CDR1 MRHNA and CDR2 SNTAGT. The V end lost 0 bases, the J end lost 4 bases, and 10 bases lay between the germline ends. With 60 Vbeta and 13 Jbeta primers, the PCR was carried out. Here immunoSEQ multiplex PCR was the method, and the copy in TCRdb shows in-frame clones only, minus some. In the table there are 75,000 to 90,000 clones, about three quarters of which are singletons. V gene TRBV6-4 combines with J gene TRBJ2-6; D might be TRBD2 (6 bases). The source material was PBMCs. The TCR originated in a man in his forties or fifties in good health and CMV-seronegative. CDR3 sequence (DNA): TGTGCCAGCAGTGACTCGGGGGGAGCCGGGGCCAACGTCCTGACTTTC. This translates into CASSDSGGAGANVLTF.